One sample yielded the 12 T cell receptor beta chains listed below, sequenced in a study of cytotoxic CD8 clonotypes in ibrutinib-treated CLL. Only in-frame clones appear in the TCRdb table, and some are missing; sequencing was by immunoSEQ multiplex PCR. Counted here are 110,000 to 150,000 clones, 70% to 80% occurring once; the ten biggest clones make up 25% to 35%. Specimen: PBMCs, collected after 12 months of ibrutinib treatment. The receptors were sampled from a human donor with chronic lymphocytic leukemia.

This chain joins TRBV11-3 and TRBJ2-3; D possibly corresponds to TRBD1 (5 bases). Germline CDR1 SGHNT, CDR2 YENEEA. The CDR3 has 14 residues. Trimming took off 1 base at V and 3 bases at J, with 8 bases between the two ends. The CDR3, as DNA: TGTGCCAGCAGCTTAGGGCAGGGTACAGATACGCAGTATTTT. This encodes CASSLGQGTDTQYF.

This clone is a singleton in its sample. Written as DNA, the CDR3 is TGTGCCAGCAGCTTAGATCCAGAAGATACGCAGTATTTT. This translates into CASSLDPEDTQYF. V is TRBV11-1 and J is TRBJ2-3; no clear D. V lost 1 base and J 5 bases, leaving 7 bases between the germline ends. Germline values: CDR1 SGHAT, CDR2 FQDESV (reference sequence). CDR3 length: 13 amino acids.

This clone was found once. V gene TRBV5-1 combines with J gene TRBJ2-5; a possible D gene is TRBD1 (6 bases). Trimming took 0 bases from V and 4 from J, leaving 10 bases between them. This CDR3 spans 14 amino acids. The germline V gene encodes CDR1 SGHRS and CDR2 YFSETQ. The CDR3 loop is CASSLDSRGETQYF. Here the CDR3 DNA reads TGCGCCAGCAGCTTGGATTCCAGGGGAGAGACCCAGTACTTC.

The chain combines TRBV5-1 with TRBJ1-4; D uncertain. Germline CDR1 reads SGHRS; CDR2 reads YFSETQ. Trimming took off 2 bases at V and 2 bases at J, with 10 bases between the two ends. The CDR3 extends over 15 amino acids. CDR3 loop: CASSLSGSTNEKLFF. For the CDR3, the DNA is TGCGCCAGCAGCTTATCTGGGTCGACTAATGAAAAACTGTTTTTT.

V and J are TRBV29-1 and TRBJ2-7; no clear D. V lost 5 bases, J lost 3 bases, and 11 bases lay in between. In germline, CDR1 is SQVTM, CDR2 ANQGSEA. This CDR3 comprises 12 residues. CDR3 bases: TGCAGCGTTCGAAGAAGTTTCTACGAGCAGTACTTC. Its protein is CSVRRSFYEQYF.

The rearrangement links TRBV7-9 to TRBJ2-1, with 12 bases matching TRBD2. The CDR3 extends over 14 amino acids. CDR1 is SEHNR, CDR2 FQNEAQ, per germline (reference sequence). V dropped 6 bases and J dropped 5; count of bases not matched to a gene: 2. In DNA, the CDR3 is TGTGCCAGCAGTCTAGCGGGAGGGAACAATGAGCAGTTCTTC. Its protein product is CASSLAGGNNEQFF.

The chain recombines TRBV7-2 with TRBJ2-6; D unclear. Germline CDR1 SGHTA, CDR2 FQGNSA. This CDR3 contains 13 residues. Trimming stripped 5 bases from V and 3 bases from J, with 5 bases between. The CDR3: CASSGFGANVLTF. The CDR3 DNA reads as TGTGCCAGCAGCGGCTTTGGGGCCAACGTCCTGACTTTC.

The chain has TRBV11-2 and TRBJ2-7, with 7 bases identical to TRBD1. V shed 4 bases and J 0 bases; nucleotides not matched to a gene: 12. Per germline, CDR1 SGHAT and CDR2 FQNNGV. This CDR3 is built from 17 residues. As DNA, the CDR3 is TGTGCCAGCAGCTACTTAGGCGGACAGGTGAGCTCCTACGAGCAGTACTTC. Amino acid sequence: CASSYLGGQVSSYEQYF.

V gene TRBV7-9 combines with J gene TRBJ2-7, with 10 bases lining up with TRBD2. V gave up 3 bases and J gave up 0 bases; unmatched junction bases: 2. Germline V gene data show CDR1 as SEHNR and CDR2 as FQNEAQ (reference sequence). The CDR3 has 15 amino acids. The CDR3 is CASSFIAGGSYEQYF. In DNA, the CDR3 is TGTGCCAGCAGCTTCATAGCGGGGGGCTCCTACGAGCAGTACTTC.

In this sample, this clone turned up many times. The chain carries TRBV28 and TRBJ2-3; D is ambiguous. The length of the CDR3 is 13 residues. The germline V gene encodes CDR1 MDHEN and CDR2 SYDVKM. Trimming shortened V by 4 bases and J by 0 bases, and 5 bases separated the two germline ends. The CDR3 DNA reads as TGTGCCAGCAGTTCTTATAGCACAGATACGCAGTATTTT. Its protein is CASSSYSTDTQYF.

The V and J genes are TRBV5-4 and TRBJ2-7; D call uncertain. The germline V and J ends were trimmed by 4 bases and 0 bases, with 8 bases remaining between them. The CDR3 sequence is 13 residues long. CDR1 and CDR2 from the germline V gene are SGHNT and YYREEE (reference sequence). For the CDR3, the DNA is TGTGCCAGCAGCAGACTGGGCTCCTACGAGCAGTACTTC. Translation gives CASSRLGSYEQYF.

This clone was counted between two and nine times. This sequence joins TRBV7-2 and TRBJ1-1; D gene uncertain. Germline V lookup: CDR1 SGHTA, CDR2 FQGNSA. Between the trimmed V and J ends, which lost 1 base and 8 bases, there was a span of 11 bases. The CDR3 length is 13 residues. CDR3 nucleotides: TGTGCCAGCAGCTTAGAAGTCAGTCGCGAAGCTTTCTTT. Translated: CASSLEVSREAFF.